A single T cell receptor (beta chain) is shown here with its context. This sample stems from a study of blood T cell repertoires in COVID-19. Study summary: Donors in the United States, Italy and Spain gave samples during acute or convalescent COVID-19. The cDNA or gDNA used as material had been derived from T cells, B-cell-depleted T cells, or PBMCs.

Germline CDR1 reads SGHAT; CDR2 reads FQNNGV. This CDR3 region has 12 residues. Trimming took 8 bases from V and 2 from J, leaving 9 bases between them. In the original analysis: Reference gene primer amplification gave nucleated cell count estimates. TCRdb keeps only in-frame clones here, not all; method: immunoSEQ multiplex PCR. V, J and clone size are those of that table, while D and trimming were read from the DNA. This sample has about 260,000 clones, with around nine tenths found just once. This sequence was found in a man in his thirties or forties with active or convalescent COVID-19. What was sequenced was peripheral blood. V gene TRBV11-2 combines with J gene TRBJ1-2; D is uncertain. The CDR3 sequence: CASRQKNYGYTF. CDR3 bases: TGTGCCAGCCGTCAGAAAAACTATGGCTACACCTTC.